A single sample is the source of the 20 T cell receptor beta chains below, sequenced in a study of cytomegalovirus exposure and HLA in healthy donors. Vbeta (60) and Jbeta (13) primers were used in the PCR. Sequenced by immunoSEQ multiplex PCR; TCRdb stores in-frame clones only, minus some. This table has roughly 120,000 clones, approximately 8% appearing once. The sample taken for sequencing was PBMCs. The receptors stem from a woman in her thirties or forties in good health and CMV-seropositive.

CDR3 protein: CSVKYLLGANEKLFF. CDR3 sequence (DNA): TGCAGCGTTAAATATCTGTTAGGGGCTAATGAAAAACTGTTTTTT. The chain joins TRBV29-1 to TRBJ1-4; weak D call: TRBD1 (5 bases). V gave up 5 bases and J gave up 3 bases, with 16 bases separating them. The V gene's germline CDR1 is SQVTM and CDR2 ANQGSEA. The CDR3 spans 15 residues.

The CDR3 DNA follows: TGTGCCAGCAGCCCTAACAGGGGACGCACTGAAGCTTTCTTT. It encodes CASSPNRGRTEAFF. V and J are TRBV9 and TRBJ1-1; TRBD1 matches at 7 bases. CDR1 is SGDLS and CDR2 is YYNGEE in the germline V gene. The CDR3 spans 14 residues. With 4 bases clipped from V and 4 bases from J, the junction kept 7 bases outside the gene matches.

This clone turned up a few times. The V call is TRBV5-1, the J call TRBJ2-3, with 10 bases fitting TRBD2. Germline V gives CDR1 SGHRS, CDR2 YFSETQ. CDR3 length: 17 amino acids. The J segment lost 5 bases and the V segment lost 0 bases, leaving 9 bases of the junction unmatched. The CDR3 nucleotides are TGCGCCAGCAGCTTGGGACTAGCGGGTAGAGGGGTAGATACGCAGTATTTT. Translating it yields CASSLGLAGRGVDTQYF. Together with reference TRBV5-1 and TRBJ2-3, the CDR3 gives the full variable domain: KAGVTQTPRYLIKTRGQQVTLSCSPISGHRSVSWYQQTPGQGLQFLFEYFSETQRNKGNFPGRFSGRQFSNSRSEMNVSTLELGDSALYLCASSLGLAGRGVDTQYFGPGTRLTVL.

This clone was counted a few times. In nucleotides, the CDR3 is TGTGCCAGCAGCTACCGGACTAGCGGGGTACACGAGCAGTACTTC. It yields the protein CASSYRTSGVHEQYF. The chain couples TRBV13 to TRBJ2-7; 12 bases are a match to TRBD2. The germline gives CDR1 PRHDT, CDR2 FYEKMQ (reference sequence). V dropped 4 bases and J dropped 5; count of bases not matched to a gene: 6. The CDR3 is made up of 15 amino acids.

This chain connects TRBV11-1 to TRBJ2-1; D perhaps matches TRBD2 (7 bases). Trimming took 1 base from V and 6 from J, leaving 13 bases between them. Germline loops: CDR1 SGHAT, CDR2 FQDESV (reference sequence). The CDR3 runs to 15 residues. CDR3 DNA: TGTGCCAGCAGCTTAGAGGCGGGGGCCCCCAATGAGCAGTTCTTC. Protein: CASSLEAGAPNEQFF.

This clone turned up a few times. The chain carries TRBV5-1 and TRBJ2-3, with D possibly matching TRBD1 (5 bases). The CDR3 contains 13 residues. Germline CDR1 SGHRS, CDR2 YFSETQ. The V end lost 4 bases, the J end lost 4 bases, and 10 bases lay between the germline ends. This chain's CDR3 is CASSKDTPDTQYF. The CDR3 DNA follows: TGCGCCAGCAGCAAGGACACCCCAGATACGCAGTATTTT. Full variable domain (outside the CDR3, taken from reference TRBV5-1 and TRBJ2-3): KAGVTQTPRYLIKTRGQQVTLSCSPISGHRSVSWYQQTPGQGLQFLFEYFSETQRNKGNFPGRFSGRQFSNSRSEMNVSTLELGDSALYLCASSKDTPDTQYFGPGTRLTVL.

This chain links TRBV5-4 with TRBJ2-7; 8 nucleotides match TRBD1. Germline V gene sequence: CDR1 SGHNT, CDR2 YYREEE (reference sequence). V lost 0 bases to trimming and J lost 4 bases; unmatched junction nucleotides: 6. CDR3 length: 15 amino acids. The CDR3 DNA is TGTGCCAGCAGCTTGGGGGTCAGGGGGCCGTACGAGCAGTACTTC. Encoded protein: CASSLGVRGPYEQYF.

The V gene is TRBV10-2, the J gene TRBJ1-1, with D perhaps TRBD1 (6 bases). Germline CDR1 reads WSHSY; CDR2 reads SAAADI. This CDR3 has 14 amino acids. V lost 6 bases and J lost 1, with 12 bases in between. The CDR3 region is CASRQGPSNTEAFF. The CDR3 coding sequence is TGCGCCAGCAGACAGGGACCTTCGAACACTGAAGCTTTCTTT.

This clone was counted a few times. The V and J genes are TRBV2 and TRBJ1-2, with a weak D call TRBD1 (5 bases). The V gene lost 4 bases and the J gene lost 4 bases, with 13 bases spanning the gap. The CDR3 contains 14 residues. Per germline, CDR1 SNHLY and CDR2 FYNNEI. In nucleotides, the CDR3 is TGTGCCAGCAGTGTCCAGGGCGGTATCTATGGCTACACCTTC. This translates into CASSVQGGIYGYTF.

This clone was observed a handful of times. CDR3 nucleotides: TGTGCCAGCAGCTTAGCGAACGGGAGACGACAGTACTTC. The encoded protein is CASSLANGRRQYF. V gene TRBV7-6 combines with J gene TRBJ2-7; tentative D call: TRBD2 (6 bases). The CDR3 has 13 amino acids. CDR1 SGHVS and CDR2 FNYEAQ come from the germline V gene. V was trimmed by 0 bases and J by 10 bases, leaving 13 bases between them.

This rearrangement joins TRBV19 to TRBJ2-5; TRBD2 matches 9 bases. Per the germline V gene, CDR1 is LNHDA and CDR2 is SQIVND (reference sequence). Trimming at V came to 5 bases and at J to 7 bases, leaving 5 bases not matched to a gene. The CDR3 is 13 amino acids. The CDR3 reads CASSVRTSVTQYF. The CDR3 DNA reads as TGTGCCAGTAGTGTCCGGACTAGCGTGACCCAGTACTTC.

This clone was observed a few times. This chain joins TRBV5-1 and TRBJ1-4; perhaps TRBD1 as D (5 bases). This CDR3 comprises 13 residues. Per the germline V gene, CDR1 is SGHRS and CDR2 is YFSETQ. V lost 4 bases and J 8 bases, leaving 12 bases between the germline ends. CDR3 protein: CASSPQGSEKLFF. CDR3 nucleotide sequence: TGCGCCAGCAGCCCCCAGGGTTCCGAAAAACTGTTTTTT.

This clone occurred a few times. This chain connects TRBV7-2 to TRBJ2-3; 16 bases line up with TRBD2. Germline values: CDR1 SGHTA, CDR2 FQGNSA. The CDR3 covers 16 residues. The trim removed 4 bases at V and 6 bases at J, leaving 4 bases unmatched. CDR3 sequence reads: CASSSGLAGGLDTQYF. The CDR3 region has the DNA TGTGCCAGCAGCTCGGGACTAGCGGGGGGGCTGGATACGCAGTATTTT.

A few counts support this clone. This chain connects TRBV19 to TRBJ1-5; the match to TRBD1 covers 10 bases. The CDR3 sequence is 17 residues long. V lost 4 bases and J lost 2; bases outside the gene matches: 8. Germline CDR1 is LNHDA and CDR2 is SQIVND (reference sequence). CDR3: CASSRTGGGRGNQPQHF. CDR3 bases: TGTGCCAGTAGTAGGACAGGGGGAGGGAGGGGCAATCAGCCCCAGCATTTT.

This clone has only a few counts. The V call is TRBV6-1, the J call TRBJ1-1; D call uncertain. V lost 5 bases and J 0 bases, leaving 13 bases between the germline ends. The CDR3 covers 15 residues. Germline values: CDR1 MNHNS, CDR2 SASEGT. The CDR3 DNA follows: TGTGCCAGCAGTAGGTTGCACAGCCTGAACACTGAAGCTTTCTTT. It is translated as CASSRLHSLNTEAFF.

This clone was picked up a small number of times. The genes are TRBV28 and TRBJ2-2; D is uncertain. In germline, CDR1 is MDHEN, CDR2 SYDVKM. Trimming took 6 bases from V and 4 from J, leaving 3 bases between them. The CDR3 is 11 residues long. CDR3 sequence: CASSFTGELFF. DNA of the CDR3: TGTGCCAGCAGCTTCACCGGGGAGCTGTTTTTT.

About this clone: Sequence at one end of the junction differs from germline and may be a read error. The same CDR3 arises from other DNA sequences in this sample as well. The V and J genes are TRBV5-4 and TRBJ1-4; 10 bases match TRBD1. The CDR3 runs 15 residues. Germline V gene lookup returns CDR1 SGHNT and CDR2 YYREEE (reference sequence). CDR3 bases: TGCGCCAGCAGCTCCGGGACAGGGGTAAATGAAAAACTGTTTTTT. Its protein product is CASSSGTGVNEKLFF. The complete variable domain, with remaining parts taken from reference TRBV5-4 and TRBJ1-4, reads ETGVTQSPTHLIKTRGQQVTLRCSSQSGHNTVSWYQQALGQGPQFIFQYYREEENGRGNFPPRFSGLQFPNYSSELNVNALELDDSALYLCASSSGTGVNEKLFFGSGTQLSVL.

The chain employs TRBV11-1 and TRBJ2-1; TRBD2 might be the D (6 bases). This CDR3 contains 17 residues. Germline V gives CDR1 SGHAT, CDR2 FQDESV (reference sequence). Trimming took 5 bases from V and 9 from J, leaving 26 bases between them. The CDR3 DNA sequence: TGTGCCAGCAGCCCCAGGTGGAGGGAGAAGAGTTGGGGTGAGCAGTTCTTC. Amino acid sequence: CASSPRWREKSWGEQFF.

The CDR3 region is CAWTRDTEAFF. The CDR3, as DNA: TGTGCCTGGACGCGGGACACTGAAGCTTTCTTT. This rearrangement joins TRBV30 to TRBJ1-1; D is undetermined. The CDR3 totals 11 residues. The germline CDR1 and CDR2 sequences are GTSNPN and SVGIG (reference sequence). Trimming shortened V by 4 bases and J by 3 bases, and 6 bases separated the two germline ends.

This clone was counted between two and nine times. The genes are TRBV10-3 and TRBJ2-7; 8 bases fit TRBD1. The CDR3 spans 13 residues. Germline-derived CDR1 and CDR2 are ENHRY and SYGVKD. After removal of 6 bases from V and 5 bases from J, the junction contained 6 bases not matched to a gene. The CDR3 sequence: CAISQGAPDEQYF. CDR3 in DNA: TGTGCCATCAGCCAGGGGGCCCCCGACGAGCAGTACTTC.